One and the same sample provided the 27 T cell receptor beta chains below, sequenced in a study of blood T cell repertoires in COVID-19. Data came from immunoSEQ multiplex PCR; TCRdb stores just in-frame clones and leaves some out. The sample carries roughly 100,000 clones, approximately 90% recorded once. The sequenced sample consisted of peripheral blood. All receptors derive from a woman in her fifties or sixties with COVID-19, enrolled during active disease.

CDR3 in amino acids: CASSPGGRETQYF. CDR3 bases: TGTGCCAGCAGCCCGGGAGGTCGGGAGACCCAGTACTTC. The V and J genes are TRBV6-5 and TRBJ2-5, with 7 positions matching TRBD2. CDR1 is MNHEY, CDR2 SVGAGI, per germline. The CDR3 totals 13 residues. With V trimmed by 6 bases and J by 5 bases, 6 bases remained unmatched.

V usage is TRBV4-2 and J usage is TRBJ1-5; D possibly corresponds to TRBD1 (6 bases). V was clipped by 2 bases and J by 7 bases, with 15 bases between them. This CDR3 spans 15 amino acids. Germline V lookup: CDR1 LGHNA, CDR2 YNFKEQ. The DNA of the CDR3 is TGTGCCAGCAGCCAACTCACAGGGCTCGGGCAGCCCCAGCATTTT. Translated: CASSQLTGLGQPQHF.

The chain recombines TRBV7-9 with TRBJ1-2; weak D call: TRBD1 (5 bases). Germline lookup yields CDR1 SEHNR and CDR2 FQNEAQ (reference sequence). The CDR3 runs to 15 residues. V lost 5 bases and J lost 6, with 19 bases in between. The CDR3: CASSRLAGLNHGYTF. The CDR3 coding sequence is TGTGCCAGCAGCCGGCTTGCAGGGCTCAACCATGGCTACACCTTC.

The genes are TRBV9 and TRBJ2-3; 14 positions match TRBD2. Germline trimming cut 3 bases from V and 1 base from J; bases unmatched to any gene: 7. The CDR3 runs 18 residues. Germline assignment: CDR1 SGDLS and CDR2 YYNGEE. The CDR3 bases are TGTGCCAGCAGCGCACCCCCGGGACTAGCGGGGGGCACAGATACGCAGTATTTT. Translation gives CASSAPPGLAGGTDTQYF.

The V call is TRBV6-5, the J call TRBJ2-1; D may be TRBD2 (5 bases). CDR3 size: 12 residues. The V gene lost 8 bases and the J gene lost 3 bases, with 8 bases spanning the gap. In germline, CDR1 is MNHEY, CDR2 SVGAGI. CDR3 protein: CASGLSYNEQFF. In nucleotides, the CDR3 is TGTGCCAGCGGACTGAGCTACAATGAGCAGTTCTTC.

This clone showed up just once. The V gene is TRBV11-2, the J gene TRBJ1-1, with D possibly TRBD1 on 5 matching bases. V was trimmed by 6 bases and J by 9 bases, leaving 14 bases between them. Per germline, CDR1 SGHAT and CDR2 FQNNGV. This CDR3 spans 12 amino acids. The CDR3 coding sequence is TGTGCCAGCAGGGACAACCCTGGGCAAGCTTTCTTT. As protein: CASRDNPGQAFF.

The chain joins TRBV6-2 or TRBV6-3 to TRBJ1-5, with 8 positions matching TRBD1. The length of the CDR3 is 16 residues. The ends lost 6 bases at V and 3 bases at J; junction bases unmatched: 10. Germline V lookup: CDR1 MNHEY, CDR2 SVGEGT. In nucleotides, the CDR3 is TGTGCCAGCAGCAACGGACAGGGAGGGGACAATCAGCCCCAGCATTTT. Its translation is CASSNGQGGDNQPQHF.

J is TRBJ2-1 and V is TRBV11-2; TRBD1 might be the D (5 bases). The germline V and J ends were trimmed by 0 bases and 5 bases, with 11 bases remaining between them. The CDR3 contains 15 residues. Germline loops: CDR1 SGHAT, CDR2 FQNNGV. CDR3 coding DNA: TGTGCCAGCAGCTTAGACAGGGTAGTTGACAATGAGCAGTTCTTC. It is translated as CASSLDRVVDNEQFF.

The V and J genes are TRBV6-5 and TRBJ1-5; a possible D gene is TRBD1 (5 bases). This CDR3 spans 15 amino acids. Trimming stripped 0 bases from V and 4 bases from J, with 10 bases between. CDR1 is MNHEY and CDR2 is SVGAGI in the germline V gene. The CDR3 bases are TGTGCCAGCAGTTACTCCCCAGGGCTGAATCAGCCCCAGCATTTT. It codes for CASSYSPGLNQPQHF.

This clone was seen more than once but under ten times. This rearrangement joins TRBV30 to TRBJ1-2; 10 nucleotides line up with TRBD1. After removal of 4 bases from V and 7 bases from J, the junction contained 6 bases not matched to a gene. This CDR3 comprises 13 residues. Germline V CDR1 and CDR2: GTSNPN, SVGIG (reference sequence). CDR3 nucleotides: TGTGCCTGGATTCCGGGACAGGGGTTTGGCTACACCTTC. This translates into CAWIPGQGFGYTF.

The V call is TRBV6-1, the J call TRBJ1-1; D not resolved. Trimming removed 3 bases from V and 8 bases from J, with 7 bases in between. The CDR3 length is 11 residues. Germline CDR1 and CDR2: MNHNS and SASEGT. DNA for the CDR3: TGTGCCAGCAGTGATTGGAGGGAAGCTTTCTTT. The encoded protein is CASSDWREAFF.

The rearrangement links TRBV7-9 to TRBJ1-1, with D uncertain. CDR3 length: 19 amino acids. V was pared by 0 bases and J by 0 bases, with 20 bases between. The germline CDR1 and CDR2 sequences are SEHNR and FQNEAQ (reference sequence). CDR3 DNA sequence: TGTGCCAGCAGCTTAGCGGTTAGCCAGATTATACCCTTGAACACTGAAGCTTTCTTT. It translates to CASSLAVSQIIPLNTEAFF.

This clone showed up just a few times. V is TRBV9 and J is TRBJ1-2, with 7 bases matching TRBD1. In germline, CDR1 is SGDLS, CDR2 YYNGEE. V gave up 3 bases and J gave up 1 base; unmatched junction bases: 6. The CDR3 runs to 15 residues. CDR3 protein: CASSARDSLNYGYTF. Here the CDR3 DNA reads TGTGCCAGCAGCGCCAGGGACAGCCTTAACTATGGCTACACCTTC.

The chain employs TRBV14 and TRBJ2-4; 8 positions agree with TRBD1. Trimming took 2 bases from V and 9 from J; bases not matched to a gene: 3. This CDR3 contains 13 residues. Germline V gene data show CDR1 as SGHDN and CDR2 as FVKESK. CDR3 coding DNA: TGTGCCAGCAGCCAATTCCAGGGGGCCATTCAGTACTTC. This codes for CASSQFQGAIQYF.

V gene TRBV18 combines with J gene TRBJ1-2; 8 nucleotides match TRBD1. The J segment lost 6 bases and the V segment lost 2 bases, leaving 5 bases of the junction unmatched. The CDR3 spans 14 residues. Per germline, CDR1 KGHSH and CDR2 LQKENI. The CDR3 DNA is TGTGCCAGCTCACCAAAGACAGGGGTGGATGGCTACACCTTC. It encodes CASSPKTGVDGYTF.

The chain has TRBV27 and TRBJ2-7; 11 bases map to TRBD1. CDR3 size: 14 residues. Germline trimming cut 6 bases from V and 3 bases from J; bases unmatched to any gene: 4. The germline CDR1 and CDR2 sequences are MNHEY and SMNVEV (reference sequence). This chain's CDR3 is CASSRDRGGYEQYF. The CDR3 bases are TGTGCCAGCAGCCGGGACAGGGGGGGCTACGAGCAGTACTTC.

V is TRBV27 and J is TRBJ2-3; 7 nucleotides agree with TRBD2. V lost 7 bases, J lost 2 bases, and 9 bases stayed unmatched. This CDR3 is built from 15 residues. The germline V gene encodes CDR1 MNHEY and CDR2 SMNVEV (reference sequence). The CDR3 region has the DNA TGTGCCAGCACTAGCGGAAGAACTATCACAGATACGCAGTATTTT. This codes for CASTSGRTITDTQYF.

The rearrangement joins TRBV6-1 to TRBJ1-3, with 10 bases aligning to TRBD1. This CDR3 has 15 residues. Germline values: CDR1 MNHNS, CDR2 SASEGT. J lost 5 bases, V lost 2 bases, and 3 bases had no gene match. The CDR3 is CASSERTGGRNTIYF. CDR3 nucleotide sequence: TGTGCCAGCAGTGAAAGGACAGGGGGAAGAAACACCATATATTTT.

This clone was picked up one time. V and J are TRBV4-1 and TRBJ1-2; D may be TRBD1 (6 bases). Germline-derived CDR1 and CDR2 are MGHRA and YSYEKL. V was shortened by 2 bases and J by 4 bases, with 14 bases between the two germline ends. The CDR3 consists of 15 residues. CDR3 sequence: CASSQSPGVSYGYTF. In DNA, the CDR3 is TGCGCCAGCAGCCAATCACCAGGGGTTTCCTATGGCTACACCTTC.

In this sample, this clone turned up a few times. The CDR3 sequence is CASSYSDRGTYEQYF. The CDR3 coding sequence is TGTGCCAGCAGTTACTCGGACAGGGGAACTTACGAGCAGTACTTC. This chain links TRBV6-5 with TRBJ2-7; the match to TRBD1 covers 9 bases. The CDR3 has 15 residues. Germline V CDR1 and CDR2: MNHEY, SVGAGI. Trimming took 0 bases from V and 4 from J; bases not matched to a gene: 4.

The gene calls are TRBV7-6 and TRBJ1-1; no definite D call. The germline V gene encodes CDR1 SGHVS and CDR2 FNYEAQ. Trimming took off 1 base at V and 10 bases at J, with 13 bases between the two ends. The CDR3 is 13 amino acids. In nucleotides, the CDR3 is TGTGCCAGCAGCTTAGGGCGGGAACAGCGAGCTTTCTTT. Translated: CASSLGREQRAFF.

Written as DNA, the CDR3 is TGTGCCAGCAGCTTGTTGCCCGGGGAGCCCCAGCATTTT. Translation: CASSLLPGEPQHF. The chain uses TRBV5-6 and TRBJ1-5; D not resolved. Germline-derived CDR1 and CDR2 are SGHDT and YYEEEE. V lost 1 base, J lost 8 bases, and 10 bases lay in between. This CDR3 contains 13 residues. Together with reference TRBV5-6 and TRBJ1-5, the CDR3 gives the full variable domain: DAGVTQSPTHLIKTRGQQVTLRCSPKSGHDTVSWYQQALGQGPQFIFQYYEEEERQRGNFPDRFSGHQFPNYSSELNVNALLLGDSALYLCASSLLPGEPQHFGDGTRLSIL.

This clone was picked up one time. The chain joins TRBV27 to TRBJ2-1; 13 nucleotides match TRBD2. The length of the CDR3 is 16 residues. Germline CDR1 MNHEY, CDR2 SMNVEV (reference sequence). Trimming cost V 6 bases and J 2 bases; bases outside gene matches: 4. For the CDR3, the DNA is TGTGCCAGCAGGGGTACTAGCGGGGGGGCCTACAATGAGCAGTTCTTC. Its protein is CASRGTSGGAYNEQFF.

The rearrangement uses TRBV19 and TRBJ2-3; D remains unclear. The CDR3 loop spans 15 amino acids. Germline lookup yields CDR1 LNHDA and CDR2 SQIVND (reference sequence). The ends were cut back, 6 bases at V and 4 bases at J, with 17 bases in the middle. The CDR3 DNA follows: TGTGCCAGTAGATCGGCCACCGCCGGGTCAGATACGCAGTATTTT. Protein product: CASRSATAGSDTQYF.

The chain couples TRBV11-2 to TRBJ1-1, with D hard to call. The V end was cut by 2 bases, the J end by 1 base, with 8 bases between. The CDR3 has 14 amino acids. The germline V gene has CDR1 SGHAT and CDR2 FQNNGV. The CDR3 bases are TGTGCCAGCAGCTTATATGACTCGAACACTGAAGCTTTCTTT. Encoded protein: CASSLYDSNTEAFF. Using reference TRBV11-2 and TRBJ1-1 for the parts outside the CDR3, the full variable domain is EAGVAQSPRYKIIEKRQSVAFWCNPISGHATLYWYQQILGQGPKLLIQFQNNGVVDDSQLPKDRFSAERLKGVDSTLKIQPAKLEDSAVYLCASSLYDSNTEAFFGQGTRLTVV.

This chain joins TRBV3-1 (or the pseudogene TRBV3-2) and TRBJ1-6, with 8 positions matching TRBD1. Germline V gene sequence: CDR1 LGHDT, CDR2 YNNKEL (reference sequence). Trimming took 0 bases from V and 9 from J; bases not matched to a gene: 4. This CDR3 contains 15 residues. For the CDR3, the DNA is TGTGCCAGCAGCCAAGATAGACAGGGGAGTTCACCCCTCCACTTT. Translation gives CASSQDRQGSSPLHF.

The chain employs TRBV28 and TRBJ2-7; D not resolved. CDR3 length: 14 residues. Germline-derived CDR1 and CDR2 are MDHEN and SYDVKM. V was cut by 5 bases and J by 5 bases, with 16 bases left in between. This chain's CDR3 is CASSLSSGIDEQYF. CDR3 nucleotide sequence: TGTGCCAGCAGTCTGTCGTCAGGAATTGACGAGCAGTACTTC.